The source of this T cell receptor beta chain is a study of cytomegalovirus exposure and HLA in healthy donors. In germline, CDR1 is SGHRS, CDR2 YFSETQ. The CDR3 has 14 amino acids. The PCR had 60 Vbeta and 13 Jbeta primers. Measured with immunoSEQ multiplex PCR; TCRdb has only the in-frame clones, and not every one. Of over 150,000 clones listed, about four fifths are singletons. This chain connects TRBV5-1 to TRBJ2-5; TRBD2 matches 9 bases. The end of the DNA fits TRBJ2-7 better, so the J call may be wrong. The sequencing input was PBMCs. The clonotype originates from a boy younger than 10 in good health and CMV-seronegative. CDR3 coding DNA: TGCGCCAGCAGCTTGTCTAGCGGGACTTACGAGCAGTACTTC. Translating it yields CASSLSSGTYEQYF.